The present T cell receptor (beta chain) was sequenced within a study of cytomegalovirus exposure and HLA in healthy donors (dated by TCRdb to about 2017). Study-wide context: According to an earlier analysis of 587 of the donors, some 170 million T cells yielded roughly 110 million unique TCR beta sequences and less than 300 Gb of sequence data. Around 320 gigabases of sequencing data and around 87 million unique TCR sequences were included in an early release covering about 600 HLA-typed donors. Of the 300 to 500 genotyped donors, 81% were placed in the genetic ancestry cluster associated with self-reported Caucasian donors. The study was designed to test whether signatures of past pathogen exposure could be identified by cataloging public T cell receptors. The T cell repertoires of several hundred subjects were profiled by immunosequencing and related to cytomegalovirus serostatus. A separate validation cohort of about 110 different subjects was used in addition to the 666-subject first cohort. High-throughput TCR immunosequencing, statistical association of individual TCRs with disease status, and machine learning were combined to predict cytomegalovirus infection status. To study patterns of TCR occurrence, a later analysis re-analyzed previously published TCR beta repertoires from 550 to 800 donors and added high-resolution HLA genotyping. In the later analysis, no new phenotypic data were used to find candidate immune exposures; instead, reliance was placed on TCR beta sequences and their occurrence across donors. An earlier analysis of fewer than 750 of the donors used high-throughput TCR beta sequencing to judge whether each TCR beta V gene segment behaved as functional or pseudogenic. Donor age, sex, ethnicity and CMV serostatus were compiled together with the repertoire data. In a later genetic analysis, genome-wide SNP genotypes for about three fifths of the roughly 670 donors were used, and that subset was treated as a discovery cohort. All discovery cohort repertoires had been generated on a single sequencing platform. HLA typing covered class I and class II loci at four-digit resolution. Typing coverage differed by locus: A, B, C, DRB1 and DQB1 were typed in roughly 629-630 donors, DQA1 in approximately 520, DPA1 in around 610, and DPB1 in approximately 450. Because of strong linkage in the cohort, roughly five DR-DQ haplotypes were treated as single units for association and clustering. Among 398 genotyped donors of the cohort, an average of about 240,000 unique TCR beta nucleotide sequences were sequenced per donor, around 20% of them non-productive. Summary of the overall study and its limitations: Three of the identified cytomegalovirus-associated TCR beta chains were confirmed in vitro to be specific for cytomegalovirus antigens. Presence/absence analyses assumed roughly uniform sequencing depth across donors, an assumption that may not hold. A later analysis found that most CMV-associated TCR beta chains appeared HLA-restricted, with HLA associations seemingly driven largely by CMV exposure. A further reported finding was that TCR beta sequences accurately predicted the HLA-A and HLA-B alleles for most subjects in the first cohort. A cluster of highly shared sequence variants was judged likely to be a technical artifact of the sequencing pipeline. According to a later analysis, parvovirus B19, influenza, CMV and Epstein-Barr virus appeared linked to several top co-occurrence clusters. CMV serostatus was the only immune exposure information available for the cohort. In a later genetic analysis, a missense DCLRE1C variant was associated with V-gene and J-gene trimming of TCR beta chains, and the association was replicated in an independent cohort. Because HLA typing was missing for some donors at each locus, association tests included only the typed subset. This cohort had only TCR beta chains sequenced, and the lack of alpha or paired-chain data limited which features could be detected. The earlier analysis of 587 of the donors excluded roughly 16 rarely observed V segments, including chromosome 9 orphons, because counts were too low. According to the authors, the approach could potentially be generalized to other disease states and immunological phenotypes. In a later analysis, TCR association rates were found to vary across HLA loci, with the most associated TCRs seen for DRB1 alleles and the fewest for HLA-C alleles. The classifier was reported to diagnose cytomegalovirus status with high specificity and sensitivity in both the original cohort and the validation cohort. Linkage disequilibrium might explain the correlated functional status among segregating V segments, but an unknown experimental factor could not be ruled out. The 87-base-pair reads could not distinguish some IMGT-functional V segments, including TRBV6-2 and TRBV6-3, so those segments were excluded. In a later analysis, over 15,000 TCR beta sequences were associated with specific HLA alleles at a false discovery rate of 0.05. In a later analysis, HLA-associated TCR beta chains were found to be more clonally expanded and to have lower generation probabilities than equally common non-associated chains. The study listed 164 TCR beta chains as associated with cytomegalovirus. When HLA alleles, especially DR and DQ, strongly co-occurred, attributing TCR associations to individual alleles was difficult. In a later genetic analysis, fewer N-insertions in productive TCRs were reported among donors in an Asian-associated ancestry cluster than the approximately 670-donor mean. In an earlier analysis of some 540 of the donors, most TCR beta V segments appeared in productive rearrangements about 90% or about 30% of the time, broadly matching IMGT annotations. Across donors, most TCR sequences were observed very rarely, whereas some public TCRs were present in many individuals.

The cohort consisted of some 670 healthy bone marrow donors. At the time of sampling, all cohort members were nominally healthy, though unrecorded immune exposures were likely present. The donor was CMV seronegative and was included in the group of about 400 seronegative cohort members. A peripheral blood sample was provided by each donor, and peripheral blood mononuclear cells were used for TCR beta sequencing. The Qiagen DNeasy Blood Extraction Kit was used to extract genomic DNA from the blood cell samples. Library preparation employed the immunoSEQ multiplex PCR assay. For the multiplex PCR, a mixture combining 60 forward primers for TCR Vbeta segments and 13 reverse primers for TCR Jbeta segments was used. A multiplex PCR assay on genomic DNA amplified the CDR3 region of rearranged TCR beta genes. Amplified TCR beta libraries were sequenced as 87-base-pair reads on the Illumina HiSeq System. Per the source publication's procedure: A later analysis tallied about 77 million unique TCR beta chains across the 550 to 850 repertoires, and some 12 million of those chains were shared by two or more donors. A nearest-neighbor algorithm error-corrected the raw reads and collapsed the reads into unique sequences, merging closely related sequences to remove PCR and sequencing errors. Alignment of CDR3 sequences to IMGT reference sequences was used to assign V, D and J gene segments. For a sequence to be retained, a match of at least six nucleotides to both a V gene segment and a J gene segment was required. Rearrangements were classified as productive when the CDR3 lacked stop codons and remained in frame with V and J, and all other rearrangements were classified as non-productive. CDR3 was defined according to IMGT convention as the region running from the second conserved V-encoded cysteine to the conserved J-encoded phenylalanine. In an earlier analysis of more than 550 of the donors, sequences lacking an unambiguous match to a single V gene segment were excluded. An earlier analysis of 500 to 700 of the donors classified V segments as functional when productive rearrangements were above 56.7% and as segregating when the standard deviation between donors was above 5%. A statistical classification framework was developed to diagnose cytomegalovirus status using the catalog of TCR beta chain sequences. A later analysis assigned V and J genes by comparing TCR nucleotide sequences with IMGT/GENE-DB human TR gene sequences. The TCRdist pipeline was used in a later analysis to assign CDR3 sequences and most-parsimonious VDJ recombination scenarios. A later analysis defined each TCR beta chain by its CDR3 amino acid sequence plus V-gene family, and excluded reads lacking a unique V-gene family. As a way to deal with suspected cross-contamination and a sequencing artifact, a later analysis dropped over 550 nucleotide sequences that were highly shared and had low generation probability. In a later analysis, a clonal expansion index was calculated for each public chain from normalized within-repertoire ranks of inferred template counts. In a later analysis, generation probabilities were computed using a VDJ recombination model fitted to out-of-frame rearrangements, and the results were checked against IGoR. A later analysis scored TCR-TCR, TCR-HLA and TCR-CMV co-occurrence with hypergeometric tests, applying a repertoire-size bias correction to TCR pairs. In a later analysis, false discovery rates were estimated by permuting HLA or CMV assignments 20 times. In a later analysis, co-occurring TCRs were grouped using DBSCAN, with TCRdist sequence similarity added in when clustering inside HLA-allele-positive subsets. Repertoires with fewer than 30,000 or more than 120,000 public chains were left out of co-occurrence clustering, as were a few repertoires with anomalous nucleotide sharing. Entries here come from immuneACCESS through TCRdb and include only in-frame sequences with V and J called. Some clones fail to appear in such tables; in the studies checked, an unresolved V gene covers under half of the shortfall, and the cause of the remainder is unknown. V, J and clone size are taken as reported in that table, and D and trimming were inferred from the DNA itself. The sample data list approximately 90,000 clones, and 76% of these were observed just once. Jointly, the top ten make up 1.4% of the sample.

There are a few counts of this clone. Its antigen is unknown. No clone much larger than this one lies a single base away; base qualities are absent. The CDR3 numbers 14 residues from cysteine through phenylalanine. Solely the CDR3 DNA is kept, with 42 bases framed from the first base. Reading the germline V gene gives CDR1 MNHEY and CDR2 SVGAGI. The junction shows trimming of 5 bases on V and 14 bases on J, plus 19 bases between the germline ends. The sequenced sample consisted of PBMCs. The chain joins TRBV6-5 to TRBJ1-6, and TRBD1 may be the D gene, going by 6 matching bases. The TCR sequence derives from a male donor in good health and CMV-seronegative. The CDR3 has the sequence CASSTPQQGWALHF. In nucleotides, the sequence is TGTGCCAGCAGTACCCCCCAACAGGGTTGGGCCCTCCACTTT.